This TCR beta chain was recovered during a study of T cell responses to AZD1222 COVID-19 vaccine. TCRdb's table, derived via immunoSEQ multiplex PCR, lists solely in-frame clones and lacks some. This repertoire shows 150,000 to 200,000 clones, just under 95% found once; its top ten account for 1.3%. Study conclusions and caveats: Repertoires were obtained solely post-peak T cell response. Close to half of spike-specific TCRs reportedly recognize unmutated variant regions.

The V end lost 1 base, the J end lost 8 bases, and 20 bases lay between the germline ends. The CDR3 contains 16 residues. Germline CDR1 MGHRA, CDR2 YSYEKL. Note on this clone: What it binds is not known.

The sequence was collected from an adult in good health. The chain carries TRBV4-1 and TRBJ1-1, with D maybe TRBD1 (6 bases). The sample consisted of peripheral blood, taken on day 0 of AZD1222 vaccination. The CDR3 protein is CASSQGPAGPGQEAFF. The CDR3 DNA is TGCGCCAGCAGCCAAGGCCCCGCCGGACCCGGACAGGAAGCTTTCTTT.